Following are 30 T cell receptor beta chains from one sample sequenced in a study of metastatic and nonmetastatic thyroid tumors. No patient had received any treatment before thyroid surgery. MiXCR was used by TCRdb to re-call the PCR reads. The table includes more than 30,000 clones, under 25% detected once. Source material: blood. These TCRs come from a female donor with papillary thyroid cancer or a benign thyroid nodule (not recorded which). Some clones in this sample may be carry-over from other donors' samples.

This clone has ten or more counts. The chain joins TRBV7-2 to TRBJ2-1; D is possibly TRBD1 or TRBD2 (5 bases each). The CDR3 runs to 16 residues. Trimming removed 0 bases at V and 2 bases at J, with 11 bases between. CDR1 is SGHTA and CDR2 is FQGNSA in the germline V gene. The CDR3 nucleotides are TGTGCCAGCAGCTTAGCCCGGGGCGATACCTACAATGAGCAGTTCTTC. Translating gives CASSLARGDTYNEQFF.

This clone was counted at least ten times. The V call is TRBV14, the J call TRBJ2-1, with D possibly matching TRBD2 (5 bases). With 1 base removed from V and 8 bases from J, the gap between germline ends came to 9 bases. The CDR3 runs 13 residues. The germline gives CDR1 SGHDN, CDR2 FVKESK. In DNA, the CDR3 is TGTGCCAGCAGCCAAGGTGAGGGATATGAGCAGTTCTTC. Amino acid sequence: CASSQGEGYEQFF.

This clone has at least ten counts. Written as DNA, the CDR3 is TGTGCCAGCAGTGCAACCAATAATGAGCAGTTCTTC. The encoded protein is CASSATNNEQFF. This chain links TRBV6-1 with TRBJ2-1; D gene ambiguous. Between the trimmed V and J ends, which lost 4 bases and 7 bases, there was a span of 8 bases. The germline V gene has CDR1 MNHNS and CDR2 SASEGT. This CDR3 spans 12 amino acids.

This clone occurred a few times. The V gene is TRBV28, the J gene TRBJ1-5, with a possible D match to TRBD1 (5 bases). Germline CDR1 MDHEN, CDR2 SYDVKM. This CDR3 has 18 amino acids. Trimming left V 4 bases short and J 2 bases short, with 21 bases between. DNA of the CDR3: TGTGCCAGCAGTTCTCCAAGGGTGGGGGTAGGAGGCAATCAGCCCCAGCATTTT. Protein product: CASSSPRVGVGGNQPQHF.

V usage is TRBV6-1 and J usage is TRBJ1-3, with 7 bases identical to TRBD1. The CDR3 totals 14 residues. V lost 8 bases, J lost 6 bases, and 10 bases stayed unmatched. Germline V CDR1 and CDR2: MNHNS, SASEGT. Here the CDR3 reads CASRQGNLANTIYF. CDR3 in DNA: TGTGCCAGCCGACAGGGAAATCTTGCAAACACCATATATTTT.

This clone occurred many times. CDR3 sequence reads: CASSFVGVNTEAFF. The DNA for the CDR3 is TGTGCCAGCAGCTTCGTCGGAGTGAACACTGAAGCTTTCTTT. The J gene is TRBJ1-1, the V gene TRBV11-2; D is unclear. This CDR3 has 14 amino acids. CDR1 is SGHAT and CDR2 is FQNNGV in the germline V gene. V was shortened by 3 bases and J by 0 bases, with 8 bases between the two germline ends. The complete variable domain, with remaining parts taken from reference TRBV11-2 and TRBJ1-1, reads EAGVAQSPRYKIIEKRQSVAFWCNPISGHATLYWYQQILGQGPKLLIQFQNNGVVDDSQLPKDRFSAERLKGVDSTLKIQPAKLEDSAVYLCASSFVGVNTEAFFGQGTRLTVV.

The sample holds many counts of this clone. This chain joins TRBV18 and TRBJ2-7; 9 positions agree with TRBD2. V lost 0 bases to trimming and J lost 7 bases; unmatched junction nucleotides: 7. The CDR3 consists of 15 residues. Per the germline V gene, CDR1 is KGHSH and CDR2 is LQKENI. CDR3 loop: CASSPPGGGASEQYF. Written as DNA, the CDR3 is TGTGCCAGCTCACCACCTGGCGGGGGGGCCTCAGAGCAGTACTTC.

The chain uses TRBV11-2 and TRBJ2-1, with D hard to call. Trimming took 1 base from V and 1 from J, leaving 8 bases between them. This CDR3 contains 15 residues. CDR1 is SGHAT and CDR2 is FQNNGV in the germline V gene. The CDR3 loop is CASSLGRSSYNEQFF. CDR3 DNA sequence: TGTGCCAGCAGCTTAGGGAGATCGTCCTACAATGAGCAGTTCTTC. Full variable domain (outside the CDR3, taken from reference TRBV11-2 and TRBJ2-1): EAGVAQSPRYKIIEKRQSVAFWCNPISGHATLYWYQQILGQGPKLLIQFQNNGVVDDSQLPKDRFSAERLKGVDSTLKIQPAKLEDSAVYLCASSLGRSSYNEQFFGPGTRLTVL.

In its sample, this clone was seen many times. The chain joins TRBV5-1 to TRBJ2-5, with 9 bases aligning to TRBD1. From germline, CDR1 is SGHRS and CDR2 YFSETQ. The length of the CDR3 is 15 residues. The J segment lost 5 bases and the V segment lost 4 bases, leaving 9 bases of the junction unmatched. The CDR3 region is CASSRGQGSFETQYF. The CDR3 bases are TGCGCCAGCAGCCGCGGACAGGGGAGTTTCGAGACCCAGTACTTC.

This clone has ten or more counts. In DNA, the CDR3 is TGTGCCAGCACCGATACAGATACGCAGTATTTT. Its translation is CASTDTDTQYF. V usage is TRBV12-3 or TRBV12-4 and J usage is TRBJ2-3; D is unresolved. The CDR3 consists of 11 residues. V dropped 7 bases and J dropped 3 bases, with 5 bases sitting between them.

The chain uses TRBV5-1 and TRBJ2-2, with 8 bases matching TRBD1. CDR3 length: 16 residues. Trimming cost V 4 bases and J 2 bases; bases outside gene matches: 7. Germline values: CDR1 SGHRS, CDR2 YFSETQ. This CDR3 is CASSPMTGANTGELFF. The CDR3 nucleotides read TGCGCCAGCAGCCCCATGACAGGGGCCAACACCGGGGAGCTGTTTTTT.

This clone was seen more than once but under ten times. The chain has TRBV28 and TRBJ2-7, with TRBD2 matching over 7 bases. The CDR3 is 15 amino acids. V shed 3 bases, J shed 7 bases, and the junction held 12 bases outside the gene matches. CDR1 and CDR2 (germline): MDHEN, SYDVKM. The CDR3 bases are TGTGCCAGCAGTTTGTTCGGGGAGGGTCTCGGAGAGCAGTACTTC. It translates to CASSLFGEGLGEQYF. Complete variable domain (other parts from reference TRBV28 and TRBJ2-7): DVKVTQSSRYLVKRTGEKVFLECVQDMDHENMFWYRQDPGLGLRLIYFSYDVKMKEKGDIPEGYSVSREKKERFSLILESASTNQTSMYLCASSLFGEGLGEQYFGPGTRLTVT.

The table lists this clone with a few counts. The chain combines TRBV28 with TRBJ2-7, with TRBD2 matching over 8 bases. Germline CDR1 reads MDHEN; CDR2 reads SYDVKM. The ends lost 6 bases at V and 6 bases at J; junction bases unmatched: 19. This CDR3 is 17 amino acids long. The CDR3 reads CASSPVSGNLVPSEQYF. The CDR3, as DNA: TGTGCCAGCAGCCCCGTTAGCGGGAATCTTGTCCCCTCCGAGCAGTACTTC.

The chain recombines TRBV20-1 with TRBJ1-6; TRBD1 might be the D (6 bases). Between the trimmed V and J ends, which lost 0 bases and 10 bases, there was a span of 19 bases. The CDR3 sequence is 16 residues long. Germline CDR1 is DFQATT and CDR2 is SNEGSKA (reference sequence). The CDR3 region has the DNA TGCAGTGCTAGAGATCAAATTACGGGGGGCGTCTCACCCCTCCACTTT. This gives the protein CSARDQITGGVSPLHF.

This clone showed up many times. The chain is built from TRBV20-1 and TRBJ1-4, with a weak D call TRBD1 (6 bases). The germline gives CDR1 DFQATT, CDR2 SNEGSKA (reference sequence). The V gene lost 3 bases and the J gene lost 2 bases, with 10 bases spanning the gap. This CDR3 region has 14 residues. The CDR3 loop reads CSASLGATNEKLFF. Written as DNA, the CDR3 is TGCAGTGCTAGTCTGGGGGCTACTAATGAAAAACTGTTTTTT.

This clone was counted at least ten times. This chain connects TRBV6-1 to TRBJ1-5; no firm D call. Deletions cut 1 base from V and 0 bases from J, with 10 bases between. Germline V gene lookup returns CDR1 MNHNS and CDR2 SASEGT. The CDR3 totals 16 residues. DNA of the CDR3: TGTGCCAGCAGTGAAGTATTTGGGTATAGCAATCAGCCCCAGCATTTT. Its protein product is CASSEVFGYSNQPQHF.

The gene calls are TRBV28 and TRBJ1-2, with D unclear. This CDR3 comprises 13 residues. V lost 3 bases and J lost 9, with 14 bases in between. CDR1 is MDHEN and CDR2 is SYDVKM in the germline V gene. Here the CDR3 DNA reads TGTGCCAGCAGTTTCGGCGGCCCTAAGAGCTACACCTTC. As protein: CASSFGGPKSYTF.

The gene calls are TRBV11-3 and TRBJ2-7; D may be TRBD2 (6 bases). CDR1 is SGHNT, CDR2 YENEEA, per germline. V shed 4 bases and J shed 3 bases, with 19 bases lying between them. The CDR3 loop spans 16 amino acids. CDR3 DNA sequence: TGTGCCAGCAGCTCCAGGGACTCTCCTTTTGTCTACGAGCAGTACTTC. Translation: CASSSRDSPFVYEQYF.

This clone was seen at least ten times. This chain joins TRBV4-2 and TRBJ1-2; 7 bases map to TRBD1. The CDR3 is 17 residues long. The germline V gene encodes CDR1 LGHNA and CDR2 YNFKEQ. V dropped 5 bases and J dropped 0; count of bases not matched to a gene: 12. The CDR3 region has the DNA TGTGCCAGCAGCGCGGGCGGGGGGACAGTATCTAACTATGGCTACACCTTC. Protein sequence: CASSAGGGTVSNYGYTF.

By its share, this clone is medium-sized (0.01 to 0.1%). The chain carries TRBV6-2 or TRBV6-3 and TRBJ2-7; D remains ambiguous. Trimming removed 8 bases from V and 5 bases from J, with 19 bases in between. CDR1 MNHEY and CDR2 SVGEGT come from the germline V gene. This CDR3 region has 14 residues. CDR3 DNA: TGTGCCAGCCCCAAAACGGCCCAAACTAACGAGCAGTACTTC. Its translation is CASPKTAQTNEQYF.

This clone is labeled as medium-sized. This chain connects TRBV6-1 to TRBJ1-6; 8 bases are a match to TRBD1. V trimming: 5 bases; J trimming: 9 bases; junction bases outside the gene matches: 9. Germline V gene sequence: CDR1 MNHNS, CDR2 SASEGT. This CDR3 has 15 amino acids. CDR3 region: CASSSTGTGGSPLHF. Here the CDR3 DNA reads TGTGCCAGCAGTTCCACCGGGACAGGAGGTTCACCCCTCCACTTT.

The sample holds many counts of this clone. This chain uses TRBV19 with TRBJ1-1; D ambiguous. The CDR3 loop spans 15 amino acids. CDR1 and CDR2 from the germline V gene are LNHDA and SQIVND (reference sequence). The V and J ends lost 3 bases and 1 base respectively, with 12 bases between them. As DNA, the CDR3 is TGTGCCAGTAGTATTTTAAAACACCCGAACACTGAAGCTTTCTTT. Protein product: CASSILKHPNTEAFF.

Only a few counts were recorded for this clone. CDR3 in amino acids: CASSLGEHQETQYF. In nucleotides, the CDR3 is TGTGCCAGCAGTTTGGGGGAGCACCAAGAGACCCAGTACTTC. This rearrangement joins TRBV12-3 or TRBV12-4 to TRBJ2-5, with D perhaps TRBD1 or TRBD2 (5 bases each). Between the trimmed V and J ends, which lost 3 bases and 0 bases, there was a span of 8 bases. The CDR3 loop spans 14 amino acids.

The J gene is TRBJ2-5, the V gene TRBV24-1; 9 nucleotides align to TRBD1. Germline-derived CDR1 and CDR2 are KGHDR and SFDVKD. Trimming removed 0 bases from V and 3 bases from J; junction bases left unmatched: 4. The CDR3 is 16 amino acids. The CDR3 region is CATSDLGQGREETQYF. The CDR3 nucleotides are TGTGCCACCAGTGATTTGGGACAGGGGAGGGAAGAGACCCAGTACTTC.

This clone is categorized as medium-sized. The CDR3 nucleotides are TGTGCCAGCAGTTTTCTGTCTGGGGCCAACGTCCTGACTTTC. It codes for CASSFLSGANVLTF. This chain connects TRBV6-1 to TRBJ2-6; D is uncertain. Between the trimmed V and J ends, which lost 5 bases and 1 base, there was a span of 6 bases. The CDR3 has 14 residues. Germline V lookup: CDR1 MNHNS, CDR2 SASEGT.

This sequence joins TRBV12-3 or TRBV12-4 and TRBJ2-1; D is perhaps TRBD1 or TRBD2 (5 bases each). The germline V and J ends were trimmed by 6 bases and 3 bases, with 15 bases remaining between them. The CDR3 runs 15 residues. CDR3 loop: CASSHLGTDYNEQFF. The DNA of the CDR3 is TGTGCCAGCAGCCACCTCGGGACGGACTACAATGAGCAGTTCTTC.

In this sample, this clone turned up a few times. The V and J genes are TRBV27 and TRBJ2-2, with 10 bases that match TRBD1. Germline V gives CDR1 MNHEY, CDR2 SMNVEV (reference sequence). V lost 3 bases and J lost 6; bases outside the gene matches: 4. This CDR3 contains 15 residues. CDR3 protein: CASSFGTGEAGELFF. The CDR3 DNA is TGTGCCAGCAGTTTCGGGACAGGGGAAGCCGGGGAGCTGTTTTTT.

This clone occurred many times. V is TRBV4-2 and J is TRBJ1-1; D perhaps matches TRBD1 (6 bases). The CDR3 extends over 15 amino acids. The germline gives CDR1 LGHNA, CDR2 YNFKEQ. Trimming took off 0 bases at V and 11 bases at J, with 19 bases between the two ends. This CDR3 reads CASSQEGQGLEWAFF. The DNA for the CDR3 is TGTGCCAGCAGCCAAGAAGGGCAGGGGTTAGAGTGGGCTTTCTTT.

This clone was detected ten times or more. A much more abundant neighbour one base away suggests this may be a read error. Here the CDR3 DNA reads TGTGCCAGCAGTTACCGGGGACAGGCGAATTCATCCCTCCACTTT. Its protein product is CASSYRGQANSSLHF. V is TRBV6-2 or TRBV6-3 and J is TRBJ1-6; TRBD1 aligns across 8 bases. Germline V gives CDR1 MNHEY, CDR2 SVGEGT. The CDR3 sequence is 15 residues long.

In its sample, this clone ranks as medium-sized. V is TRBV6-1 and J is TRBJ1-3; D perhaps matches TRBD1 (5 bases). The CDR3 has 15 amino acids. Germline V gene lookup returns CDR1 MNHNS and CDR2 SASEGT. V was clipped by 0 bases and J by 4 bases, with 10 bases between them. The CDR3 DNA reads TGTGCCAGCAGTGAAGCCGGGACCGAAGGAAACACCATATATTTT. Residues: CASSEAGTEGNTIYF.